Listed here are 8 T cell receptor beta chains from one sample, sequenced in a study of cytomegalovirus exposure and HLA in healthy donors. The primer mix had 60 Vbeta and 13 Jbeta primers. TCRdb's copy holds only in-frame clones and misses some; the assay was immunoSEQ multiplex PCR. Of 110,000 or so clones listed, approximately 69% were seen once; the top ten hold roughly 3.2%. The sample was PBMCs. The receptors shown here come from a man aged 25 to 40 in good health and CMV-seronegative.

The rearrangement joins TRBV5-1 to TRBJ2-2, with D hard to call. Trimming pared 0 bases from V and 2 bases from J, leaving 8 bases between. The CDR3 has 15 amino acids. CDR1 and CDR2 (germline): SGHRS, YFSETQ. This chain's CDR3 is CASSLAVANTGELFF. For the CDR3, the DNA is TGCGCCAGCAGCTTGGCCGTAGCAAACACCGGGGAGCTGTTTTTT.

The chain uses TRBV30 and TRBJ2-1, with TRBD2 matching 8 bases. Unmatched junction bases numbered 3, after V lost 1 base and J lost 7 bases. Germline values: CDR1 GTSNPN, CDR2 SVGIG (reference sequence). The CDR3 contains 13 residues. In DNA form, the CDR3 reads TGTGCCTGGAGTGGGACTAGCTCAAATGAGCAGTTCTTC. It codes for CAWSGTSSNEQFF.

This sequence joins TRBV30 and TRBJ2-1; weak D call: TRBD1 (6 bases). Trimming removed 2 bases at V and 1 base at J, with 15 bases between. Germline CDR1 GTSNPN, CDR2 SVGIG (reference sequence). There are 16 residues in the CDR3. CDR3 sequence: CAWSRWDTVSYNEQFF. DNA of the CDR3: TGTGCCTGGAGTCGGTGGGACACTGTTTCCTACAATGAGCAGTTCTTC.

V gene TRBV7-8 combines with J gene TRBJ2-5, with D possibly being TRBD2 (5 bases). The CDR3 contains 13 residues. V was clipped by 0 bases and J by 7 bases, with 9 bases between them. Germline V CDR1 and CDR2: SGHVS, FQNEAQ. CDR3 DNA: TGTGCCAGCAGCTTAGCGGGAGTCGGGACCCAGTACTTC. Protein sequence: CASSLAGVGTQYF.

V usage is TRBV5-6 and J usage is TRBJ2-1; 7 positions match TRBD2. The CDR3 has 16 amino acids. With 6 bases clipped from V and 0 bases from J, the junction kept 9 bases outside the gene matches. Germline lookup yields CDR1 SGHDT and CDR2 YYEEEE. CDR3 amino acids: CASTGSGGSSYNEQFF. The CDR3 nucleotides are TGTGCCAGCACCGGGTCCGGGGGGAGCTCCTACAATGAGCAGTTCTTC. Together with reference TRBV5-6 and TRBJ2-1, the CDR3 gives the full variable domain: DAGVTQSPTHLIKTRGQQVTLRCSPKSGHDTVSWYQQALGQGPQFIFQYYEEEERQRGNFPDRFSGHQFPNYSSELNVNALLLGDSALYLCASTGSGGSSYNEQFFGPGTRLTVL.

The chain uses TRBV7-2 and TRBJ1-1, with TRBD1 identical over 8 bases. This CDR3 is built from 15 residues. In germline, CDR1 is SGHTA, CDR2 FQGNSA. With V trimmed by 5 bases and J by 5 bases, 10 bases remained unmatched. The chain's CDR3 is CASSPRQGIGTEAFF. The CDR3, as DNA: TGTGCCAGCAGCCCCCGACAGGGGATTGGTACTGAAGCTTTCTTT.

This sequence joins TRBV2 and TRBJ2-2; 11 bases line up with TRBD2. V shed 3 bases, J shed 6 bases, and the junction held 0 bases outside the gene matches. CDR1 is SNHLY, CDR2 FYNNEI, per germline. This CDR3 region has 14 residues. CDR3 in amino acids: CASSETSGAGELFF. CDR3 bases: TGTGCCAGCAGTGAGACTAGCGGGGCCGGGGAGCTGTTTTTT.

The chain combines TRBV4-3 with TRBJ2-1, with D tentatively TRBD2 (6 bases). The CDR3 is 17 amino acids. Trimming took 0 bases from V and 7 from J, leaving 19 bases between them. The V gene's germline CDR1 is LGHNA and CDR2 YSLEER. CDR3 nucleotide sequence: TGCGCCAGCAGCCAAGATCCCCTTACGGGAGCAGGGAATGAGCAGTTCTTC. This translates into CASSQDPLTGAGNEQFF.